A selection of T cell receptor beta chains follows, all from one sample in a study of blood T cell repertoires in COVID-19. The repertoire was sequenced with immunoSEQ multiplex PCR; TCRdb's copy has only in-frame clones and lacks some. Of 200,000 to 250,000 clones listed, roughly 89% are singletons. Sequences were obtained from PBMCs or T cells enriched from blood (not recorded which). These receptor sequences come from a man aged 30-40 years who had been exposed to COVID-19. The CDR3 runs from the conserved cysteine through the conserved F or W. A D gene is named only where the DNA matches it firmly. The listing skips clone size in some rows; elsewhere it reads once, few, many or a size class.

d_call: TRBD2; clone_size: .; v_call: TRBV4-1; j_call: TRBJ2-5; cdr3_nt: TGCGCCAGCAGCCAAGAAGTGGGGCTAGCGGGTTCGGGGTGGGAGACCCAGTACTTC; cdr3_aa: CASSQEVGLAGSGWETQYF
d_call: TRBD2; clone_size: .; v_call: TRBV5-1; j_call: TRBJ2-1; cdr3_nt: TGCGCCAGCAGCTTCTGGACTAGCGGGGGGGAGGATGAGCAGTTCTTC; cdr3_aa: CASSFWTSGGEDEQFF
d_call: .; clone_size: .; v_call: TRBV7-9; j_call: TRBJ2-4; cdr3_nt: TGTGCCAGCAGCCTAGCAGGACAGGCCAAAAACATTCAGTACTTC; cdr3_aa: CASSLAGQAKNIQYF
d_call: TRBD2; clone_size: once; v_call: TRBV5-1; j_call: TRBJ2-7; cdr3_nt: TGCGCCAGCACCGGGACTAGGCCCTACGAGCAGTACTTC; cdr3_aa: CASTGTRPYEQYF
d_call: TRBD1; clone_size: once; v_call: TRBV9; j_call: TRBJ1-2; cdr3_nt: TGTGCCAGCAGCGTCGGGACAGACCCCTTGTGGGTAACCTTC; cdr3_aa: CASSVGTDPLWVTF
d_call: TRBD1; clone_size: .; v_call: TRBV4-1; j_call: TRBJ1-2; cdr3_nt: TGCGCCAGCAGAACGACAGGGGGCGCGAAGGGCTACACCTTC; cdr3_aa: CASRTTGGAKGYTF
d_call: TRBD1; clone_size: .; v_call: TRBV13; j_call: TRBJ1-2; cdr3_nt: TGTGCCAGCAGCTTATATGGACAGGGAGTCTATGGCTACACCTTC; cdr3_aa: CASSLYGQGVYGYTF
d_call: TRBD1; clone_size: .; v_call: TRBV2; j_call: TRBJ1-5; cdr3_nt: TGTGCCAGCAGTGCGGGACAGGGGCAACAGCCCCAGCATTTT; cdr3_aa: CASSAGQGQQPQHF
d_call: .; clone_size: .; v_call: TRBV10-1; j_call: TRBJ2-1; cdr3_nt: TGCGCCAGCAGACTTGACCGCGGCGATGAGCAGTTCTTC; cdr3_aa: CASRLDRGDEQFF
d_call: .; clone_size: .; v_call: TRBV5-1; j_call: TRBJ1-2; cdr3_nt: TGCGCCAGCAGCTTGGCTGCAACAGGGAACGATGGCTACACCTTC; cdr3_aa: CASSLAATGNDGYTF
d_call: .; clone_size: .; v_call: TRBV11-2; j_call: TRBJ1-5; cdr3_nt: TGTGCCAGCAGCTTCGGGGGGGAGGGCAATCAGCCCCAGCATTTT; cdr3_aa: CASSFGGEGNQPQHF
d_call: TRBD1; clone_size: .; v_call: TRBV6-5; j_call: TRBJ1-2; cdr3_nt: TGTGCCAGCAGTTCCCTCAGGGGGAACTATGGCTACACCTTC; cdr3_aa: CASSSLRGNYGYTF
d_call: .; clone_size: .; v_call: TRBV23-1; j_call: TRBJ1-1; cdr3_nt: TGCGCCAGCAGTCACCAGAACCGGGATCTGGAGGGGGCTTTCTTT; cdr3_aa: CASSHQNRDLEGAFF
d_call: .; clone_size: .; v_call: TRBV19; j_call: TRBJ2-1; cdr3_nt: TGTGCCAGTAGTATAGATCGGGAACAGAATGAGCAGTTCTTC; cdr3_aa: CASSIDREQNEQFF
d_call: TRBD2; clone_size: .; v_call: TRBV7-7; j_call: TRBJ2-2; cdr3_nt: TGTGCCAGCAGCCCCGGGACTAGCGGACTCACCGGGGAGCTGTTTTTT; cdr3_aa: CASSPGTSGLTGELFF
d_call: .; clone_size: .; v_call: TRBV13; j_call: TRBJ1-1; cdr3_nt: TGTGCCAGCACCCTCACAGGGAACACTGAAGCTTTCTTT; cdr3_aa: CASTLTGNTEAFF